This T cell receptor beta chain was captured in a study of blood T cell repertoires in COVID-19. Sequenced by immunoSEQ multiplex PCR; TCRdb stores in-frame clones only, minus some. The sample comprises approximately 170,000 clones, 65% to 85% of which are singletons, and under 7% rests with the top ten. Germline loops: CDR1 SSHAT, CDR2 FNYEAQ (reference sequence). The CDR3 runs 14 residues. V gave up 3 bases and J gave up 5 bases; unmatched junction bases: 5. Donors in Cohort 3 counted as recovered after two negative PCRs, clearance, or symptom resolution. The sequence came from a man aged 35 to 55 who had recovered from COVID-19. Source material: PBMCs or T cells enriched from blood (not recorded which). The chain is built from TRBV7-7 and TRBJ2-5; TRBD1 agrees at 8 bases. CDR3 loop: CASSLNTGGETQYF. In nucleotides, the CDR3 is TGTGCCAGCAGCTTGAACACAGGGGGGGAGACCCAGTACTTC.